Listed below are T cell receptor beta chains from one sample, sequenced in a study of T cells in localized non-small cell lung cancer. Sequencing used immunoSEQ multiplex PCR; TCRdb keeps in-frame clones, though not all of them. The profile shows under 15,000 clones, approximately 82% of them singletons. Sample: peripheral blood, taken before any cancer treatment. These receptors came from a male donor at least 60 years old with stage I lung adenocarcinoma. CDR3s include the opening cysteine and the closing phenylalanine or tryptophan. Fields, in order: V gene, clone size, J gene, D gene, CDR3 DNA, CDR3 protein. The D gene is left open where the match is weak. Size is omitted from some rows. Given values are once, few, many or a class for expanded clones.

TRBV7-8,.,TRBJ2-7,TRBD2,TGTGCCAGCAGCTTAAGACTAGCGGGAGCCTACGAGCAGTACTTC,CASSLRLAGAYEQYF
TRBV30,.,TRBJ2-7,.,TGTGCCTTTACCCGGGTCCTAATCGGGGGCGAGCAGTACTTC,CAFTRVLIGGEQYF
TRBV11-2,.,TRBJ2-7,.,TGTGCTAGCAGCCCATACAGTATTCCTTACGAGCAGTACTTC,CASSPYSIPYEQYF
TRBV27,.,TRBJ2-7,TRBD2,TGTGCCAGCAGTTTGGTAGCGGGGTCCTCCTACGAGCAGTACTTC,CASSLVAGSSYEQYF
TRBV5-6,.,TRBJ1-2,.,TGTGCCAGCAGCTTGGAGGACAAGAGGGGCTACACCTTC,CASSLEDKRGYTF
TRBV18,.,TRBJ2-2,.,TGTGCCAGCTCACCCCTAGGGGCTGGGGAGCTGTTTTTT,CASSPLGAGELFF
TRBV21-1,.,TRBJ2-2,.,TGTGCCAGCAGCCAACCAGGACAGGGGAACGGGGAGCTGTTTTTT,CASSQPGQGNGELFF
TRBV5-1,.,TRBJ2-1,.,TGCGCCAGCAGCTTGGTGGCCAATGAGCAGTTCTTC,CASSLVANEQFF
TRBV28,.,TRBJ2-1,.,TGTGCCAGCAGCCCCGGGGGACGGCGGAACAATGAGCAGTTCTTC,CASSPGGRRNNEQFF
TRBV9,.,TRBJ2-1,.,TGTGCCAGCAGCCCCCATAATCGAGGGGTTGAGCAGTTCTTC,CASSPHNRGVEQFF
TRBV19,few,TRBJ1-2,.,TGTGCCAGTAGTAAATCGAGGACACTAATCCTGTATGGCTACACCTTC,CASSKSRTLILYGYTF
TRBV20-1,.,TRBJ1-2,.,TGCAGTGCTACGGGAGTGGGTGGCTACACCTTC,CSATGVGGYTF
TRBV11-1,.,TRBJ2-7,.,TGTGCCAGCAGCTCCCGCGGACTAACCTACGAGCAGTACTTC,CASSSRGLTYEQYF
TRBV27,.,TRBJ1-2,.,TGTGCCAGCAGTTTAAACAGTAACTATGGCTACACCTTC,CASSLNSNYGYTF
TRBV18,few,TRBJ1-2,.,TGTGCCAGCTCTCCCCCACAGGGAGCTAACTATGGCTACACCTTC,CASSPPQGANYGYTF
TRBV5-4,.,TRBJ2-7,TRBD1,TGTGCCAGCAGCACGATCAGTCGGGACAGGGGATACGAGCAGTACTTC,CASSTISRDRGYEQYF
TRBV11-1,.,TRBJ1-1,TRBD1,TGTGCCAGCACCCTACAGGGGATGAACACTGAAGCTTTCTTT,CASTLQGMNTEAFF
TRBV28,.,TRBJ1-1,.,TGTGCCAGCAGTCGGGGTACTGAAGCTTTCTTT,CASSRGTEAFF
TRBV9,.,TRBJ2-1,.,TGTGCCAGCAGCGCCAGAGGGGGTTACAATGAGCAGTTCTTC,CASSARGGYNEQFF
TRBV28,.,TRBJ1-5,.,TGTGCCAGCAGTTTATCGCTGGGAGCCCAGCATTTT,CASSLSLGAQHF
TRBV15,.,TRBJ2-7,TRBD1,TGTGCCACCAGCAATCCCCCGGGACAGGGGGAAAAGCAGTACTTC,CATSNPPGQGEKQYF
TRBV10-3,.,TRBJ2-5,.,TGTGCCATCAGGGGACGTTTACAAGAGACCCAGTACTTC,CAIRGRLQETQYF
TRBV27,.,TRBJ1-3,.,TGTGCCAGCAGCGCGCTCAGGGGCGGTGGAAACACCATATATTTT,CASSALRGGGNTIYF
TRBV10-3,.,TRBJ2-5,.,TGTGCCATCAGCGGGTTGGGGAAAGAGACCCAGTACTTC,CAISGLGKETQYF
TRBV19,.,TRBJ2-7,.,TGTGCCAGTAGTATCGACTCCCGGCAGTACTTC,CASSIDSRQYF
TRBV6-1,.,TRBJ2-2,.,TGTGCCAGCAGTGAAGACCCGACATCGAACACCGGGGAGCTGTTTTTT,CASSEDPTSNTGELFF
TRBV19,.,TRBJ1-2,TRBD1,TGTGCCAGTCATATCGGGACAGGGAAGAACTATGGCTACACCTTC,CASHIGTGKNYGYTF
TRBV29-1,.,TRBJ1-5,TRBD1,TGCAGCCCCGGACAGGGGAAACCCTATAGCAATCAGCCCCAGCATTTT,CSPGQGKPYSNQPQHF
TRBV7-8,.,TRBJ2-2,.,TGTGCCAGCAGATATCAGGGTAACACCGGGGAGCTGTTTTTT,CASRYQGNTGELFF
TRBV18,once,TRBJ2-7,.,TGTGCCAGCTCACCCCCGGGACCCACGGGGGTAGAGCAGTACTTC,CASSPPGPTGVEQYF
TRBV5-1,.,TRBJ1-1,.,TGCGCCAGCAGCTGGGGAGGGGGTTCAATGAACACTGAAGCTTTCTTT,CASSWGGGSMNTEAFF
TRBV30,.,TRBJ2-5,.,TGTGCCTGGACGGGACCGGCGGGGAAAGAGACCCAGTACTTC,CAWTGPAGKETQYF
TRBV5-6,.,TRBJ2-6,.,TGTGCCAGCAGCCCCGCGACCCTACTGGAGGGGGCCAACGTCCTGACTTTC,CASSPATLLEGANVLTF
TRBV7-2,.,TRBJ1-2,.,TGTGCCAGCAGCTTACCGAGAAACTATGGCTACACCTTC,CASSLPRNYGYTF
TRBV25-1,.,TRBJ2-1,TRBD1,TGTGCCAGCATAGGAGGGGACAGGGGGCGAGACAATGAGCAGTTCTTC,CASIGGDRGRDNEQFF
TRBV28,.,TRBJ2-7,.,TGTGCCAGCAGACGACAGAGTTACGAGCAGTACTTC,CASRRQSYEQYF
TRBV2,once,TRBJ2-5,.,TGTGCCAGCAGTAACACAGGGTTTCAAGAGACCCAGTACTTC,CASSNTGFQETQYF
TRBV11-2,.,TRBJ1-3,.,TGTGCCAGCAGCTCATCGGCAGGTAGCTCTGGAAACACCATATATTTT,CASSSSAGSSGNTIYF
TRBV30,few,TRBJ2-3,.,TGTGCCTGGAGTTCCGGGATTAGCACAGATACGCAGTATTTT,CAWSSGISTDTQYF
TRBV7-9,.,TRBJ2-5,TRBD2,TGTGCCATCCGGACTAGCACGAGGGAGACCCAGTACTTC,CAIRTSTRETQYF
TRBV9,few,TRBJ2-7,.,TGTGCCAGCAGCGCATATGGTAGCTCCTACGAGCAGTACTTC,CASSAYGSSYEQYF
TRBV7-2,.,TRBJ2-5,.,TGTGCCAGCAGCTTAGGGGTGACCCAGTACTTC,CASSLGVTQYF